The present T cell receptor beta chain was sequenced within a study of beta chain features in type 1 diabetes. General study points: Type 1 diabetes patients showed a moderate but significant shortening of TCRB CDR3s in all four CD4+ subsets.

In the case of this clone: What it binds is unknown.

Every bit of the isolated RNA underwent reverse transcription, so sequencing read expressed TCRB transcripts. Assay: immunoSEQ multiplex PCR; the TCRdb copy retains only in-frame clones and omits some. The repertoire holds 250,000 to 300,000 clones, with around 24% as singletons. CDR3 length equals 13 residues. The germline CDR1 and CDR2 sequences are SEHNR and FQNEAQ (reference sequence). Trimming left V 2 bases short and J 5 bases short, with 9 bases between. Sequencing was carried out using naive CD4+ T cells from blood. The receptor's source is a woman aged 25 to 45 with type 1 diabetes. The J gene is TRBJ1-1, the V gene TRBV7-9; D unresolved. The CDR3 loop is CASSLKGDTEAFF. For the CDR3, the DNA is TGTGCCAGCAGCTTAAAGGGAGATACTGAAGCTTTCTTT.